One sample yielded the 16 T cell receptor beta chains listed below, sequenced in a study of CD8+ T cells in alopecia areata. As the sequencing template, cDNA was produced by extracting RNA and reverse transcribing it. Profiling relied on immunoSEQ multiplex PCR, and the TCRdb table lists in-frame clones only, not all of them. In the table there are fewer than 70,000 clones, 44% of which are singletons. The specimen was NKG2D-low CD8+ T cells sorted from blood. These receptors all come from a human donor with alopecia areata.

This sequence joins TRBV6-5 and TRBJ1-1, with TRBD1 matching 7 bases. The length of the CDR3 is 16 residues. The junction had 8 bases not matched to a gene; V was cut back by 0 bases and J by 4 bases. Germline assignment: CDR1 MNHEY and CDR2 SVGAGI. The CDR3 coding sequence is TGTGCCAGCAGTTACTCGACAACAGGGGTGAGCACTGAAGCTTTCTTT. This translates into CASSYSTTGVSTEAFF.

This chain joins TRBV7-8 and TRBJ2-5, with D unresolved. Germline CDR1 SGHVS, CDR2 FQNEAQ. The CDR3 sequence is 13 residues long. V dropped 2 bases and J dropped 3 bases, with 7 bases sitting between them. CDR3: CASSLHGEETQYF. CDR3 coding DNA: TGTGCCAGCAGCTTACATGGGGAAGAGACCCAGTACTTC.

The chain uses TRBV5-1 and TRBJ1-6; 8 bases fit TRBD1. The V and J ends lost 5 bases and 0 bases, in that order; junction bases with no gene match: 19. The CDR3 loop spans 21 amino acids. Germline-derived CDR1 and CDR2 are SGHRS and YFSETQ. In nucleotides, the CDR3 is TGCGCCAGCAGGGATGTGATACCAGGACAGGGAGTGCCCTCCTATAATTCACCCCTCCACTTT. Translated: CASRDVIPGQGVPSYNSPLHF. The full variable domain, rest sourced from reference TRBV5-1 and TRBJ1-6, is KAGVTQTPRYLIKTRGQQVTLSCSPISGHRSVSWYQQTPGQGLQFLFEYFSETQRNKGNFPGRFSGRQFSNSRSEMNVSTLELGDSALYLCASRDVIPGQGVPSYNSPLHFGNGTRLTVT.

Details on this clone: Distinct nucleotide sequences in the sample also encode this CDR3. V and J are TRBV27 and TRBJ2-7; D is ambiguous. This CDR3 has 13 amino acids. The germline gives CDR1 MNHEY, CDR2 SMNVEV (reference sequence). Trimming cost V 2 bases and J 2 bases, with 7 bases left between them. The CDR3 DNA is TGTGCCAGCAGTTTAACATCCGCCTACGAGCAGTACTTC. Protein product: CASSLTSAYEQYF.

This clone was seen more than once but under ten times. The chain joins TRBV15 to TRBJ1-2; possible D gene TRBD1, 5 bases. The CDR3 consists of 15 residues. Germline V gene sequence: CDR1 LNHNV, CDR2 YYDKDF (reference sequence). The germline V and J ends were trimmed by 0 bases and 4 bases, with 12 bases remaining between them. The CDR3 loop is CATSRDLGEPYGYTF. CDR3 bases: TGTGCCACCAGCAGAGATTTGGGGGAACCCTATGGCTACACCTTC.

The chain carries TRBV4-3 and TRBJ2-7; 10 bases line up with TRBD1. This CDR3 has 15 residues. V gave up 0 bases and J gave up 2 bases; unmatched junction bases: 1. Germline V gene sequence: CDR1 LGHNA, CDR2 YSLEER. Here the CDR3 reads CASSQEGTGAYEQYF. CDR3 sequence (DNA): TGCGCCAGCAGCCAAGAAGGGACAGGGGCCTACGAGCAGTACTTC.

The CDR3 DNA reads TGCAGCGTTGAGTCCGGGACAGGTCGCGAAAAACTGTTTTTT. Translated: CSVESGTGREKLFF. The V and J genes are TRBV29-1 and TRBJ1-4, with 8 bases identical to TRBD1. Germline values: CDR1 SQVTM, CDR2 ANQGSEA. The CDR3 extends over 14 amino acids. V was pared by 3 bases and J by 8 bases, with 8 bases of the junction left unmatched.

The CDR3 is CASSLSPGTGPFSGANVLTF. CDR3 coding DNA: TGTGCCAGCAGCCTATCCCCCGGGACAGGGCCATTCTCTGGGGCCAACGTCCTGACTTTC. V gene TRBV13 combines with J gene TRBJ2-6; the match to TRBD1 covers 9 bases. Germline V gene lookup returns CDR1 PRHDT and CDR2 FYEKMQ (reference sequence). Unmatched junction bases numbered 14, after V lost 5 bases and J lost 0 bases. The CDR3 contains 20 residues.

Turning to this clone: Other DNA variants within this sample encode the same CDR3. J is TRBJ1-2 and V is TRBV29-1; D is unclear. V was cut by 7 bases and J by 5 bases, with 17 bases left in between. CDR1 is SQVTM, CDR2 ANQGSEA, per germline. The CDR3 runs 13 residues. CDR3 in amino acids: CSAFERARYGYTF. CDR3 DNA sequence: TGCAGCGCCTTTGAAAGGGCTCGATATGGCTACACCTTC.

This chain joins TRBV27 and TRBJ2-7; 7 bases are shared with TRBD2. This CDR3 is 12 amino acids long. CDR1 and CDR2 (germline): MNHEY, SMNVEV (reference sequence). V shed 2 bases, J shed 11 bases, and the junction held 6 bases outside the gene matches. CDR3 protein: CASSLKGREEYF. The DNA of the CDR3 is TGTGCCAGCAGTTTAAAGGGGAGGGAAGAGTACTTC.

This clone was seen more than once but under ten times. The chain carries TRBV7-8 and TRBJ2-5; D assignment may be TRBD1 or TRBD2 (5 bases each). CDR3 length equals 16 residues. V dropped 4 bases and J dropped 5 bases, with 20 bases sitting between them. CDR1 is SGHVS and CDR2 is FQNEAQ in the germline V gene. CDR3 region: CASSSPAGTHRETQYF. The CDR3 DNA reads TGTGCCAGCAGCTCGCCGGCAGGGACCCATAGGGAGACCCAGTACTTC.

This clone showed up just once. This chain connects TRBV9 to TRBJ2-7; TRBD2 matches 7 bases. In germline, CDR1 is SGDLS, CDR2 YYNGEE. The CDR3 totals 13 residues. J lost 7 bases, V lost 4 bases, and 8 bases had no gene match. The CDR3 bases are TGTGCCAGCAGCCCCCCAGGGAGGGGAGAGCAGTACTTC. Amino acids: CASSPPGRGEQYF.

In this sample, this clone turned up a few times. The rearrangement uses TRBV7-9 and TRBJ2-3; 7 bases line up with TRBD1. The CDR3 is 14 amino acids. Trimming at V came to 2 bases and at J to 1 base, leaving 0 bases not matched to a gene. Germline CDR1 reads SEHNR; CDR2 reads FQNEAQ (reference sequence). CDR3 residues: CASSLTGGTDTQYF. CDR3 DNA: TGTGCCAGCAGCTTAACAGGGGGCACAGATACGCAGTATTTT.

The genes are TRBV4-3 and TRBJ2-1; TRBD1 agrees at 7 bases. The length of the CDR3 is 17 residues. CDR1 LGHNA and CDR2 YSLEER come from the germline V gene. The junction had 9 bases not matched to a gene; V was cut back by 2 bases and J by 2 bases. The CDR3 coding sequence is TGCGCCAGCAGCCAACCTTTACAGGGGATGCCCTACAATGAGCAGTTCTTC. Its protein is CASSQPLQGMPYNEQFF.

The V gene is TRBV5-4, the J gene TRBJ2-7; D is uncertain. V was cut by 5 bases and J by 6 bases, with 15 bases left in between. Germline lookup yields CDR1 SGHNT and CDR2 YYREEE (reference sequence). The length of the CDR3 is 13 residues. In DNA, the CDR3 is TGTGCCAGCAGGCCCGGTTTGGCTACCGAGCAGTACTTC. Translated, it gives CASRPGLATEQYF.

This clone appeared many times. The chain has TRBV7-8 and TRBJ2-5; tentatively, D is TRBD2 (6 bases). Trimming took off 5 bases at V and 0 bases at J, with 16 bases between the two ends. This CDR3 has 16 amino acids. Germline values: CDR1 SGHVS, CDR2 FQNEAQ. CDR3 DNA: TGTGCCAGCAGCCATAGGGAGGATGGGGACCAAGAGACCCAGTACTTC. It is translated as CASSHREDGDQETQYF. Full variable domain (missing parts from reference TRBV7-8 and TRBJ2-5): GAGVSQSPRYKVAKRGQDVALRCDPISGHVSLFWYQQALGQGPEFLTYFQNEAQLDKSGLPSDRFFAERPEGSVSTLKIQRTQQEDSAVYLCASSHREDGDQETQYFGPGTRLLVL.